This entry concerns a single T cell receptor beta chain. The entry originates in a study of blood T cell repertoires in COVID-19. The wider study: Whether acute or convalescent, the COVID-19 samples came from the United States, Italy and Spain.

Participants were aged about 18 to 100 years from more than 20 US areas. Participants' own reports of clinical history determined their cohort assignment. The CDR3 runs to 17 residues. V lost 6 bases to trimming and J lost 2 bases, with 21 bases between them. CDR1 and CDR2 from the germline V gene are SGHAT and FQNNGV. How the authors handled the data: Scientists estimated how many nucleated cells there were by amplifying reference gene primers. Assay used: immunoSEQ multiplex PCR; TCRdb lists only in-frame clones, some missing. Clonal size and the V and J genes are those of that table, whereas D and trimming came from the DNA. The table lists about 210,000 clones, 81% of them singletons.

Sequencing was performed on PBMCs or T cells enriched from blood (not recorded which). This receptor was identified in a woman between 45 and 60 years old with acute COVID-19. The rearrangement uses TRBV11-2 and TRBJ2-3, with a possible D match to TRBD1 (6 bases). CDR3 bases: TGTGCCAGCAGGGAAAAAACGGGGCAGGGGACCACAGATACGCAGTATTTT. It is translated as CASREKTGQGTTDTQYF.